Detailed here is one T cell receptor (beta chain). What it recognizes is unknown. Each CDR3 protein is one row after TCRdb ran MiXCR on the reads. The repertoire holds 450,000 to 650,000 distinct CDR3 sequences, with around 27% as singletons. The length of the CDR3 is 14 residues. In germline, CDR1 is SGHVS, CDR2 FNYEAQ. Germline trimming cut 5 bases from V and 4 bases from J; bases unmatched to any gene: 4. The data derive from a study of T cell repertoires in cytomegalovirus infection. Study results and caveats: Within the response measured ex vivo, HLA-C-restricted CMV-specific TCR beta clonotypes were dominant. Cumulative public TCR beta family frequency identified carriers of CMV plus the relevant HLA.

The sample consisted of PBMCs. The source is a human donor in good health (CMV status not recorded). Some clones in this sample may be carry-over from other donors' samples. The chain is built from TRBV7-6 and TRBJ2-3; 9 bases align to TRBD1. DNA for the CDR3: TGTGCCAGCAGCATGGGACAGGGCCCAGATACGCAGTATTTT. This translates into CASSMGQGPDTQYF.